This TCR beta chain is drawn from a study of T cell changes during pregnancy in multiple sclerosis. Germline CDR1 reads SEHNR; CDR2 reads FQNEAQ (reference sequence). The CDR3 extends over 15 amino acids. Deletions cut 0 bases from V and 2 bases from J, with 8 bases between. Clones were sequenced by immunoSEQ multiplex PCR, and TCRdb holds only the in-frame ones, with some missing. The profile shows around 55,000 clones, 90% to 95% of them singletons. This clonotype was obtained from a female donor with multiple sclerosis, enrolled in a pregnancy study. This chain links TRBV7-9 with TRBJ1-5; D remains unclear. The sample in question was CD8+ T cells from peripheral blood mononuclear cells, obtained in the third trimester of pregnancy. The CDR3 region is CASSLALGGNQPQHF. CDR3 DNA sequence: TGTGCCAGCAGCTTAGCGCTCGGGGGCAATCAGCCCCAGCATTTT.